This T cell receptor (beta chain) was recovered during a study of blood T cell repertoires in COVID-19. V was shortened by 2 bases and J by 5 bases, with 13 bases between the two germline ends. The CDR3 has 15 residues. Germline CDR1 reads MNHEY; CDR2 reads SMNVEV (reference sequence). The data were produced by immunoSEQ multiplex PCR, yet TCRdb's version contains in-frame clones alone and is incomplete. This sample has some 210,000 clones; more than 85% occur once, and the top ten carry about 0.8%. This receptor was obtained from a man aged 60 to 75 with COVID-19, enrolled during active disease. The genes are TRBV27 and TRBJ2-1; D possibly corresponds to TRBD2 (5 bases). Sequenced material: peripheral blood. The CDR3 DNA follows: TGTGCCAGCAGTTTAGGTACCCGGGGAGACAATGAGCAGTTCTTC. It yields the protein CASSLGTRGDNEQFF.